This note documents a single T cell receptor beta chain sequence. Its target is not known. This entry belongs to a study of T cell responses to AZD1222 COVID-19 vaccine. Study findings and constraints: Baseline serostatus was positive in only six AZD1222 recipients. Along spike, vaccine-associated CD4 TCRs were found throughout, with dominance at 160-218 and 743-854. Close to half of all spike-specific TCRs reportedly target regions of the variants that are unmutated.

Measured with immunoSEQ multiplex PCR; TCRdb has only the in-frame clones, and not every one. In the table there are roughly 200,000 clones, approximately 90% of which are singletons. It was second doses at about 4 or about 12 weeks that were pooled. CDR1 SGHDN and CDR2 FVKESK come from the germline V gene. The CDR3 covers 14 residues. V dropped 3 bases and J dropped 6 bases, with 12 bases sitting between them. This specimen was peripheral blood, taken 28 days after the second AZD1222 dose. This receptor was identified in an adult who received the AZD1222 COVID-19 vaccine. The chain is built from TRBV14 and TRBJ2-1, with no clear D. CDR3 DNA sequence: TGTGCCAGCAGCCACCGCCGATTCAGCAATGAGCAGTTCTTC. Protein product: CASSHRRFSNEQFF.